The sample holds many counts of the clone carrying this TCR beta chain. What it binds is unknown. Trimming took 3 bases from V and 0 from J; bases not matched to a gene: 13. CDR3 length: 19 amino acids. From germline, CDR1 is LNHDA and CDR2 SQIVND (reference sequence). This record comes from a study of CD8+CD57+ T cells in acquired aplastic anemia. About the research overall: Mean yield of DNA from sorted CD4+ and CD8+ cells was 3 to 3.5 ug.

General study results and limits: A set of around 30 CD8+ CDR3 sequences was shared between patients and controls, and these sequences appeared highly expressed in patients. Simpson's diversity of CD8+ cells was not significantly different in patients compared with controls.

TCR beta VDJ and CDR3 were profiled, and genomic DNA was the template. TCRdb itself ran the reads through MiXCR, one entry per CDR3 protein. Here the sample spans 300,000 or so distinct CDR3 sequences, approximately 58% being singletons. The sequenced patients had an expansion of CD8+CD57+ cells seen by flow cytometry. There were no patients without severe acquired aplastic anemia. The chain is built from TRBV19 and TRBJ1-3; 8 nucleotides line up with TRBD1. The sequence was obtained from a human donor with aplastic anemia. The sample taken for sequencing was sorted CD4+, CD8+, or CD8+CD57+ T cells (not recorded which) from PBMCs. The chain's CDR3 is CASSISPGQGLYSGNTIYF. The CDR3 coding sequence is TGTGCCAGTAGTATTTCTCCAGGACAGGGATTGTACTCTGGAAACACCATATATTTT.